The rows below give T cell receptor beta chains drawn from one sample of a study of cytomegalovirus exposure and HLA in healthy donors. Data came from immunoSEQ multiplex PCR; TCRdb stores just in-frame clones and leaves some out. The repertoire has 180,000 or so clones, approximately 86% of them found once; the top ten carry more than 0.25%. Sequencing was performed on PBMCs. All receptors come from a woman in her twenties or thirties in good health and CMV-seronegative. Each CDR3 is given with its conserved first and last residue. A D gene is named only where the DNA matches it firmly. Size is stated for part of the rows, as once, few or many counts, or as a class when the clone is expanded.

clone_size j_call v_call d_call cdr3_nt cdr3_aa
- TRBJ1-1 TRBV2 TRBD1 TGTGCCAGCAGTCGGGACAGGGACACTGAAGCTTTCTTT CASSRDRDTEAFF
- TRBJ2-2 TRBV18 TRBD2 TGTGCCAGCTCACCACTAGCGGGCAAGGACACCGGGGAGCTGTTTTTT CASSPLAGKDTGELFF
- TRBJ2-7 TRBV7-9 TRBD1 TGTTCCAGCAGCTTCACAGGGGCCTACGAGCAGTACTTC CSSSFTGAYEQYF
- TRBJ1-1 TRBV5-1 TRBD1 TGCGCCAGCAGCAGGACAGGGATCGACACTGAAGCTTTCTTT CASSRTGIDTEAFF
- TRBJ2-5 TRBV5-1 - TGCGCCAGCAGCTTGGTGGATAGCGAGGAGACCCAGTACTTC CASSLVDSEETQYF
- TRBJ1-1 TRBV29-1 - TGCAGCGTTGTTTTAAGGGTGAGGGACACTGAAGCTTTCTTT CSVVLRVRDTEAFF
- TRBJ2-1 TRBV5-1 TRBD2 TGCGCCAGCAGCTCACTAGCGGGACCTGCTGGCGAGCAGTTCTTC CASSSLAGPAGEQFF
- TRBJ2-1 TRBV11-3 TRBD1 TGTGCCAGCAGGCGGACAGGGGACAATGAGCAGTTCTTC CASRRTGDNEQFF
- TRBJ1-2 TRBV29-1 - TGCAGCGTGACGGGCAGGGCGAACTATGGCTACACCTTC CSVTGRANYGYTF
- TRBJ1-5 TRBV19 - TGTGCCAGTAGCTCGCGTGCGGGGAGGCGTCAGCCCCAGCATTTT CASSSRAGRRQPQHF
once TRBJ2-1 TRBV27 - TGTGCCAGCAGTTTAGGGCAGGGGCACTACAATGAGCAGTTCTTC CASSLGQGHYNEQFF
- TRBJ2-2 TRBV6-5 - TGTGCCAGCAGTTACTCACGGACAGCGAACACCGGGGAGCTGTTTTTT CASSYSRTANTGELFF
- TRBJ2-1 TRBV7-9 TRBD1 TGTGCCAGCAGCTTTCGACAGGGGAACTACAATGAGCAGTTCTTC CASSFRQGNYNEQFF
- TRBJ1-5 TRBV19 - TGTGCCAGTAGTATCGGTCGCAATCAGCCCCAGCATTTT CASSIGRNQPQHF
- TRBJ1-1 TRBV5-1 - TGCGCCAGCAGCTTGACAGTTAGGGGGTCGGGCACTGAAGCTTTCTTT CASSLTVRGSGTEAFF
- TRBJ2-7 TRBV6-5 - TGTGCCAGCAGGCGAAAGAGACAGGACTACGAGCAGTACTTC CASRRKRQDYEQYF
once TRBJ2-5 TRBV7-9 TRBD2 TGTGCCAGCAGCTTAGGGACTAGCGGGGGCCAAGAGACCCAGTACTTC CASSLGTSGGQETQYF
- TRBJ1-1 TRBV28 - TGTGCCAGCAGTTTTAGCGGGCAGGTCACTGAAGCTTTCTTT CASSFSGQVTEAFF
- TRBJ2-7 TRBV27 - TGTGCCAGCAGTTGGCAGGCTGGCTGGGAGCAGTACTTC CASSWQAGWEQYF
- TRBJ1-4 TRBV5-8 TRBD1 TGTGCCAGCAGGAACAGGGGGAGAAAACTGTTTTTT CASRNRGRKLFF
once TRBJ1-2 TRBV28 TRBD1 TGTGCCAGCAGTTTCACACAGGGGAACGGCTACACCTTC CASSFTQGNGYTF
- TRBJ2-7 TRBV27 TRBD1 TGTGCCAGCAGTTCCACAGGGGGGCCGGCCTACGAGCAGTACTTC CASSSTGGPAYEQYF
- TRBJ2-1 TRBV5-1 TRBD2 TGCGCCAGCAGCTCCCGACTAGCGGCCTACAATGAGCAGTTCTTC CASSSRLAAYNEQFF
- TRBJ2-7 TRBV13 - TGTGCCAGCAGCTTAGGTCCTCTCTACGAGCAGTACTTC CASSLGPLYEQYF
- TRBJ2-1 TRBV6-6 TRBD2 TGTGCCAGCAGCCGAACTAGCGGGAGCCCCAATGAGCAGTTCTTC CASSRTSGSPNEQFF
few TRBJ1-5 TRBV6-1 - TGTGCCAGCAGTCCCAAACACGACAATCAGCCCCAGCATTTT CASSPKHDNQPQHF